The rows below give T cell receptor beta chains drawn from one sample of a study of shared clonotypes between healthy human individuals. Assay: immunoSEQ multiplex PCR; the TCRdb copy retains only in-frame clones and omits some. The sample gives under 700,000 clones, around 96% of which show up once; over 0.095% is in the top ten. Sequenced sample: naive CD8+ T cells sorted from blood. The receptors derive from a woman younger than 45 in good health. CDR3s include the opening cysteine and the closing phenylalanine or tryptophan. A D gene is named only where the DNA matches it firmly.

d_call	v_call	j_call	cdr3_nt	cdr3_aa
.	TRBV29-1	TRBJ2-7	TGCAGCGTTGAATCCGGGACGGGCTACGAGCAGTACTTC	CSVESGTGYEQYF
.	TRBV21-1	TRBJ2-7	TGTGCCAGCAGCAAAGCTAATTGGGGGGGGCTAATTCGGGACGGAGCCTACGAGCAGTACTTC	CASSKANWGGLIRDGAYEQYF
.	TRBV7-9	TRBJ2-7	.	CASSLGWASGSLNF
.	TRBV27	TRBJ1-5	TGTGCCAGCAGTTTTAGGGAGGGCAATCAGCCCCAGCATTTT	CASSFREGNQPQHF
TRBD2	TRBV10-3	TRBJ2-3	TGTGCCATCAGTGAGACTAGCGGGAGGTTATCGACAGATACGCAGTATTTT	CAISETSGRLSTDTQYF
TRBD1	TRBV7-9	TRBJ1-1	TGTGCCAGCAGCGAGGGACAGGGGGTAAACACTGAAGCTTTCTTT	CASSEGQGVNTEAFF
.	TRBV27	TRBJ1-1	TGTGCCAGCAGTCAGGGGAACACTGAAGCTTTCTTT	CASSQGNTEAFF
TRBD2	TRBV7-9	TRBJ2-7	TGTGCCAGCATCCCGACTAGCGGGTCCTACGAGCAGTACTTC	CASIPTSGSYEQYF
TRBD2	TRBV19	TRBJ2-2	TGTGCCAGTAGTACCCCGCCCCGGGTAGCGGGTAAAATCGGGGAGCTGTTTTTT	CASSTPPRVAGKIGELFF
.	TRBV28	TRBJ1-2	TGTGCCATCTCACCGGCGTGGGGGGGCGTTAGCTATGGCTACACCTTC	CAISPAWGGVSYGYTF
TRBD1	TRBV4-1	TRBJ2-7	TGCGCCAGCAGCCGAGGGACAGGGGGCTTCTACGAGCAGTACTTC	CASSRGTGGFYEQYF
.	TRBV5-1	TRBJ1-1	TGCGCCAGCAGCTTGGGCGGAGGGAGGAACACTGAAGCTTTCTTT	CASSLGGGRNTEAFF
TRBD2	TRBV15	TRBJ2-7	TGTGCCACCAGCAGAGAATTTCGGGGACTAGTCGAGCAGTACTTC	CATSREFRGLVEQYF
.	TRBV6-1	TRBJ1-3	TGTGCCAGTGCAAAATTAGAAGGAAACACCATATATTTT	CASAKLEGNTIYF
TRBD2	TRBV28	TRBJ2-1	TGTGCCAGCAGTTATAGCGGGGGCTCCTACAATGAGCAGTTCTTC	CASSYSGGSYNEQFF
.	TRBV6-5	TRBJ2-3	TGTGCCAGCAGCCTAGGTGCTTGGGATACGCAGTATTTT	CASSLGAWDTQYF
.	TRBV11-1	TRBJ2-4	TGTGCCAGCAGTCCGGAACCGATAGGAGGGAACATTCAGTACTTC	CASSPEPIGGNIQYF
.	TRBV19	TRBJ2-7	TGTGCCAGTAGTATTTCTGGGCTACCCTACGAGCAGTACTTC	CASSISGLPYEQYF
.	TRBV4-1	TRBJ2-2	TGCGCCCCAACCCAAGAGGATCTAGCCGGGGAGCTGTTTTTT	CAPTQEDLAGELFF
TRBD2	TRBV2	TRBJ2-5	TGTGCCAGCAGTGGGACTAGCCCGTTAGAGACCCAGTACTTC	CASSGTSPLETQYF
.	TRBV7-6	TRBJ2-7	TGTGCCAGCAGCCCCGAGAGGGGCGAGCAGTACTTC	CASSPERGEQYF
.	TRBV28	TRBJ2-7	TGTGCCAGCAGTGCCCGCGCGGGTGGGGGCGACGAGCAGTACTTC	CASSARAGGGDEQYF
TRBD2	TRBV28	TRBJ2-6	TGTGCCAGCACTCATCGGGAGGCTGGGGCCAACGTCCTGACTTTC	CASTHREAGANVLTF
.	TRBV7-9	TRBJ1-3	TGTGCCAGCAGCTCACGGACCGAGAGCTCTGGAAACACCATATATTTT	CASSSRTESSGNTIYF
.	TRBV28	TRBJ2-1	TGTGCCAGCAGTCCGCTCGCTGGGAATGAGCAGTTCTTC	CASSPLAGNEQFF
.	TRBV7-9	TRBJ1-1	TGTGCCAGCAGCTTAGATATCGTCGGGCGACTAAACACTGAAGCTTTCTTT	CASSLDIVGRLNTEAFF
.	TRBV21-1	TRBJ1-6	TGTGCCAGCAGCAAAACTGCCCAACTGGGAAATTCACCCCTCCACTTT	CASSKTAQLGNSPLHF
TRBD2	TRBV28	TRBJ2-1	TGTGCCAGCAGTTTGGGTAGCGGGAGTAAGAATGAGCAGTTCTTC	CASSLGSGSKNEQFF